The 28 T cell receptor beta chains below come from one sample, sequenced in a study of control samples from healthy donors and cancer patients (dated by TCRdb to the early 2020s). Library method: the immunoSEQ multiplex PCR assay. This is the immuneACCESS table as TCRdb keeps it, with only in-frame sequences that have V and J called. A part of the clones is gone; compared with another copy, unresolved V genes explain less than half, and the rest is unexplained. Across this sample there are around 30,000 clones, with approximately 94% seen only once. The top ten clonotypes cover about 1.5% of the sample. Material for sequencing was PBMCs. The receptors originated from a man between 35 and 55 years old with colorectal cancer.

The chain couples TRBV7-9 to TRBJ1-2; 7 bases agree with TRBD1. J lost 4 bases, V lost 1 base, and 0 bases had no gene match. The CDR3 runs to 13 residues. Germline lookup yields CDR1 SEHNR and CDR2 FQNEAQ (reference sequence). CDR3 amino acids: CASSLGQGYGYTF. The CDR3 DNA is TGTGCCAGCAGCTTAGGACAGGGCTATGGCTACACCTTC.

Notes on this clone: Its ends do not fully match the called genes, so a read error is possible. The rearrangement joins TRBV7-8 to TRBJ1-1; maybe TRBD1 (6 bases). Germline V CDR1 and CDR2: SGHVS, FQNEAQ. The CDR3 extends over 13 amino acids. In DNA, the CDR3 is TGTGCCAGCAGCCGAACCGGACAGCCAGCCAACCTCTTT. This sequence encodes CASSRTGQPANLF.

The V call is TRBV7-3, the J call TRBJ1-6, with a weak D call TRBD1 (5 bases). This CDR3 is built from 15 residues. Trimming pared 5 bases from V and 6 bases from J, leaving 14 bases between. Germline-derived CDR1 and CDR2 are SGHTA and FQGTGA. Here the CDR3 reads CASSLGGASNSPLHF. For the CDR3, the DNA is TGTGCCAGCAGCCTCGGTGGGGCCTCTAATTCACCCCTCCACTTT.

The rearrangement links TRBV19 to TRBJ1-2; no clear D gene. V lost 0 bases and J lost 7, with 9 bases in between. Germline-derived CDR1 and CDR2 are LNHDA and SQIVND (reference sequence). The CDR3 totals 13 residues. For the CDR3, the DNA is TGTGCCAGTAGTATAGATCTATGGGCTGGCTACACCTTC. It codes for CASSIDLWAGYTF.

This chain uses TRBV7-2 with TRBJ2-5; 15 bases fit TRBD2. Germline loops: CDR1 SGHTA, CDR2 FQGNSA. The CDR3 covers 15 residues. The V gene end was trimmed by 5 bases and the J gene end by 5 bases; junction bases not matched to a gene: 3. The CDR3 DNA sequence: TGTGCCAGCAGCCGGACTAGCGGGGGGGCTGAGACCCAGTACTTC. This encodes CASSRTSGGAETQYF.

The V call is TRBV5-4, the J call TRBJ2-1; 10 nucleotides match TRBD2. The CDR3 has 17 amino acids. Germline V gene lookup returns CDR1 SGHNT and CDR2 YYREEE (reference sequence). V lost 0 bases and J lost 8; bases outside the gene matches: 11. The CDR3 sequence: CASSLGRLAGRGDEQFF. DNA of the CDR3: TGTGCCAGCAGCTTGGGGAGACTAGCGGGTCGGGGCGATGAGCAGTTCTTC.

The CDR3 protein is CASKLRGASTEAFF. The CDR3 DNA sequence: TGTGCCAGTAAATTGCGGGGGGCGAGCACTGAAGCTTTCTTT. The chain is built from TRBV19 and TRBJ1-1; possibly TRBD1 for D (6 bases). V lost 7 bases, J lost 4 bases, and 16 bases lay in between. Germline CDR1 LNHDA, CDR2 SQIVND (reference sequence). The length of the CDR3 is 14 residues.

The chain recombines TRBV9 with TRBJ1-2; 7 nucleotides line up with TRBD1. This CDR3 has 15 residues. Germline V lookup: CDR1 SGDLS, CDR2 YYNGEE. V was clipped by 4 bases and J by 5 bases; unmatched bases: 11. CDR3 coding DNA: TGTGCCAGCAGCCGGGACAGTACTGAGCGTTATGGCTACACCTTC. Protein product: CASSRDSTERYGYTF.

CDR3 nucleotides: TGTGCCAGCAGCAGACAGGGGGTCGGGCAGCCCCAGCATTTT. It yields the protein CASSRQGVGQPQHF. The V gene is TRBV9, the J gene TRBJ1-5; 9 nucleotides agree with TRBD1. The V and J ends lost 4 bases and 7 bases, in that order; junction bases with no gene match: 6. Germline V gives CDR1 SGDLS, CDR2 YYNGEE. The CDR3 consists of 14 residues. Filled out from reference TRBV9 and TRBJ1-5, the complete variable domain reads DSGVTQTPKHLITATGQRVTLRCSPRSGDLSVYWYQQSLDQGLQFLIQYYNGEERAKGNILERFSAQQFPDLHSELNLSSLELGDSALYFCASSRQGVGQPQHFGDGTRLSIL.

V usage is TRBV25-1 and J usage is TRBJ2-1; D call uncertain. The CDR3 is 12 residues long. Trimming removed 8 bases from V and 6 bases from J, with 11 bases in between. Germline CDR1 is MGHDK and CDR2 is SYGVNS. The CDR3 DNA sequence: TGTGCCAGCTTGGGCTACGCCAATGAGCAGTTCTTC. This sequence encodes CASLGYANEQFF.

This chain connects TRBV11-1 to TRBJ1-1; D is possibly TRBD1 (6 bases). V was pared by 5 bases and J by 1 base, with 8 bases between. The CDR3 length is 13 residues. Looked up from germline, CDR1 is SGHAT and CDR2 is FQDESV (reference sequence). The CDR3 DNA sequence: TGTGCCAGCAGCGGACAGCCGAACACTGAAGCTTTCTTT. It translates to CASSGQPNTEAFF.

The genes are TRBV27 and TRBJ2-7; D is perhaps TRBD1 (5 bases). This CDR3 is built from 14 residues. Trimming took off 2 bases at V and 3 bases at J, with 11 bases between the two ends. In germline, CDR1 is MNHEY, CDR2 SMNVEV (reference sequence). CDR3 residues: CASSLVAGIYEQYF. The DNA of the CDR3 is TGTGCCAGCAGTTTAGTAGCAGGGATCTACGAGCAGTACTTC.

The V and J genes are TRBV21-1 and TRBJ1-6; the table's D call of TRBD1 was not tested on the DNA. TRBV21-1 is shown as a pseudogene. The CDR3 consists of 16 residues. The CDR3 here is CASSKKNRGDNSPLHF. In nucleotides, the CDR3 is TGTGCCAGCAGCAAAAAGAACAGGGGGGATAATTCACCCCTCCACTTT.

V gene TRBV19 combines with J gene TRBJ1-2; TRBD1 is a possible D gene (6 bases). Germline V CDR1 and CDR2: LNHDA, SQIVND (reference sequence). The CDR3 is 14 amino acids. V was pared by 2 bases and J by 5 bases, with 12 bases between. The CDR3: CASSITGRGYGYTF. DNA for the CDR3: TGTGCCAGTAGTATAACAGGGAGAGGGTATGGCTACACCTTC.

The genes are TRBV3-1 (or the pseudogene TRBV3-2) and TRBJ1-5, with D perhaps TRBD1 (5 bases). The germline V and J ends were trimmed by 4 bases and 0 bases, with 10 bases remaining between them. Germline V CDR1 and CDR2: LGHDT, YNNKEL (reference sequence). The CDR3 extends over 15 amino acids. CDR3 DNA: TGTGCCAGCAGCCCGACAGTCGATAGCAATCAGCCCCAGCATTTT. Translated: CASSPTVDSNQPQHF.

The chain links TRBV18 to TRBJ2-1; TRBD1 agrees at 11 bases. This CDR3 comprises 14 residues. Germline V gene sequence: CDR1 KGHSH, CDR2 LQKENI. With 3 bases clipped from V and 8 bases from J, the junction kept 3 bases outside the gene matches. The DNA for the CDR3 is TGTGCCAGCTCACCGGGGACAGGGGGGTATGAGCAGTTCTTC. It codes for CASSPGTGGYEQFF. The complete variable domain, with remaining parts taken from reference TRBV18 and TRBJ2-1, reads NAGVMQNPRHLVRRRGQEARLRCSPMKGHSHVYWYRQLPEEGLKFMVYLQKENIIDESGMPKERFSAEFPKEGPSILRIQQVVRGDSAAYFCASSPGTGGYEQFFGPGTRLTVL.

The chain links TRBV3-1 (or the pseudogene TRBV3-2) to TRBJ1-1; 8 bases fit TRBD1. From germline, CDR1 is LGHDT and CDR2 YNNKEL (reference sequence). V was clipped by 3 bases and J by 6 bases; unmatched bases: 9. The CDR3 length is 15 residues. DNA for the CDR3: TGTGCCAGCAGCCAGGGGGACAGGAGGAGCCCTGAAGCTTTCTTT. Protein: CASSQGDRRSPEAFF.

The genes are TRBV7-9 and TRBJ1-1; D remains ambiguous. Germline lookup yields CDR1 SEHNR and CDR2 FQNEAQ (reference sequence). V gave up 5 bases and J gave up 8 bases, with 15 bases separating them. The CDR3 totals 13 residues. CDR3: CASSRRVAVEAFF. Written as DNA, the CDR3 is TGTGCCAGCAGCCGTCGGGTGGCTGTGGAAGCTTTCTTT.

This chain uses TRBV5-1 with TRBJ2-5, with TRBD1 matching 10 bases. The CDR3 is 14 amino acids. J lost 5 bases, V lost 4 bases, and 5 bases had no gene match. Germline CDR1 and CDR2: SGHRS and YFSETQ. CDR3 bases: TGCGCCAGCAGCGGGGGACAGGGGTTTGAGACCCAGTACTTC. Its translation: CASSGGQGFETQYF.

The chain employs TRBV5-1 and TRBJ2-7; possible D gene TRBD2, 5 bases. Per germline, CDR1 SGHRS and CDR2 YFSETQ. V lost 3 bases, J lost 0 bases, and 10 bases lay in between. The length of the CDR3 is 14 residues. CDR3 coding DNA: TGCGCCAGCAGCTCCGGGGATATCTCCTACGAGCAGTACTTC. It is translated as CASSSGDISYEQYF.

DNA of the CDR3: TGTGCCAGCAGCGACCCCGGGACTAGCAAAACAGATACGCAGTATTTT. Its translation: CASSDPGTSKTDTQYF. This sequence joins TRBV9 and TRBJ2-3; 9 bases agree with TRBD2. Germline V gene lookup returns CDR1 SGDLS and CDR2 YYNGEE. Trimming took 3 bases from V and 3 from J; bases not matched to a gene: 8. The CDR3 loop spans 16 amino acids.

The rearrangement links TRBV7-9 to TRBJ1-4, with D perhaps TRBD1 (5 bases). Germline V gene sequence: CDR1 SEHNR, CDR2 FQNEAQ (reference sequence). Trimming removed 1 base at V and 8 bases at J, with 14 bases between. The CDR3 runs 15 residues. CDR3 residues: CASSLVAGGLEKLFF. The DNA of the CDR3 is TGTGCCAGCAGCTTAGTAGCCGGGGGTCTCGAAAAACTGTTTTTT. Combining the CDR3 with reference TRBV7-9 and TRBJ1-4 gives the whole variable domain DTGVSQNPRHKITKRGQNVTFRCDPISEHNRLYWYRQTLGQGPEFLTYFQNEAQLEKSRLLSDRFSAERPKGSFSTLEIQRTEQGDSAMYLCASSLVAGGLEKLFFGSGTQLSVL.

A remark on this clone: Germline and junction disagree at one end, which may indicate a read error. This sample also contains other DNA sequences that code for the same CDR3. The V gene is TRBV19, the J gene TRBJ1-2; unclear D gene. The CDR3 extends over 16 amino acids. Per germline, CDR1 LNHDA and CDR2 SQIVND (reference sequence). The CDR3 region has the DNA TGCGCCAGTAGTATAGTTCGCACCCCGACTAACTATGGCTACACCTTC. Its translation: CASSIVRTPTNYGYTF. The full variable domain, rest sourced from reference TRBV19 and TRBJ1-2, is DGGITQSPKYLFRKEGQNVTLSCEQNLNHDAMYWYRQDPGQGLRLIYYSQIVNDFQKGDIAEGYSVSREKKESFPLTVTSAQKNPTAFYLCASSIVRTPTNYGYTFGSGTRLTVV.

The CDR3 loop is CASSEATAYNSPLHF. CDR3 in DNA: TGTGCCAGCAGTGAAGCAACGGCTTATAATTCACCCCTCCACTTT. The rearrangement links TRBV6-1 to TRBJ1-6; D ambiguous. CDR3 length: 15 amino acids. Trimming pared 0 bases from V and 4 bases from J, leaving 7 bases between. Germline CDR1 is MNHNS and CDR2 is SASEGT.

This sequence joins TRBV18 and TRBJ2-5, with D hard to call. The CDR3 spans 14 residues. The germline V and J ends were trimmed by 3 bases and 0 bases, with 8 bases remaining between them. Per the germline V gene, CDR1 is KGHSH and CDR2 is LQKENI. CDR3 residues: CASSPNIHQETQYF. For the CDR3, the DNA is TGTGCCAGCTCACCGAATATCCACCAAGAGACCCAGTACTTC.

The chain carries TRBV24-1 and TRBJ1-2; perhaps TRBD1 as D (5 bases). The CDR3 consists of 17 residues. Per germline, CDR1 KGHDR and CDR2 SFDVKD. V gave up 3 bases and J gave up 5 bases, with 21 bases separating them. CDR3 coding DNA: TGTGCCACCAGTGATGGGCCAGGCCAGAGGGGCGCTTATGGCTACACCTTC. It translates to CATSDGPGQRGAYGYTF.

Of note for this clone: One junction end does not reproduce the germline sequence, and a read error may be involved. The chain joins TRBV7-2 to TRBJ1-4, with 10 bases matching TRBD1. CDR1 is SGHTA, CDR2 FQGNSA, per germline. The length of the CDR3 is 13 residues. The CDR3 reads CASSLAGTGAVSF. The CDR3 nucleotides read TGTGCCAGCAGCCTCGCCGGGACAGGGGCGGTGTCCTTT.

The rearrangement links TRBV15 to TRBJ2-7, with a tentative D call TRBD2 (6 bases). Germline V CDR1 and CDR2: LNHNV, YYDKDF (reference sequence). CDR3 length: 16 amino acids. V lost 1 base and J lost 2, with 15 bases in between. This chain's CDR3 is CATSRGPGRETYEQYF. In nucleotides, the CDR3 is TGTGCCACCAGCAGAGGACCGGGCCGGGAGACCTACGAGCAGTACTTC.